A selection of T cell receptor beta chains follows, all from one sample in a study of CD8+ T cells in alopecia areata. The table came from immunoSEQ multiplex PCR; TCRdb's copy has only in-frame clones and leaves some out. The table records 200,000 to 250,000 clones, 50% to 75% of them present only once. The specimen comprised CD4+ T cells sorted from blood, sampled at week 4, from a patient treated with tofacitinib. The receptor set was obtained from a human donor with alopecia areata. Each CDR3 is given with its conserved first and last residue. The D gene is left open where the match is weak. Some rows have no size entry. The others give once, few or many, or a class for an expanded clone.

d_call j_call v_call clone_size cdr3_nt cdr3_aa
. TRBJ1-5 TRBV7-9 . TGTGCCAGCAGCTGGTCAGGGGTTCAGCCCCAGCATTTT CASSWSGVQPQHF
. TRBJ2-7 TRBV6-6 . TGTGCCAGCAGTTACTCGGCAAACTACTACGAGCAGTACTTC CASSYSANYYEQYF
TRBD1 TRBJ1-1 TRBV4-2 . TGTGCCAGCAGCCAAGTTTTCAGGGGGCGCCACGCGAACACTGAAGCTTTCTTT CASSQVFRGRHANTEAFF
. TRBJ1-2 TRBV7-2 few TGTGCCAGCAGCTTAGCTCCCTATGGCTACACCTTC CASSLAPYGYTF
. TRBJ2-7 TRBV5-1 . TGCGCCAGCAGCCTGGAGGGGGGCCTCGAGCAGTACTTC CASSLEGGLEQYF
TRBD2 TRBJ2-7 TRBV7-2 . TGTGCCAGCAGCCGGGGGACTAGCGGGACCTACGAGCAGTACTTC CASSRGTSGTYEQYF
TRBD2 TRBJ2-1 TRBV27 . TGTGCCTCCCGACTAGCGGTAGGGACGGAGTTCTTC CASRLAVGTEFF
TRBD1 TRBJ2-7 TRBV6-6 . TGTGCCAGCAGATCTTCAGGACAGGGGAGGGACGAGCAGTACTTC CASRSSGQGRDEQYF
TRBD1 TRBJ2-5 TRBV27 . TGTGCCAGCAGGTCGGGACAGGGTCCGGAGACCCAGTACTTC CASRSGQGPETQYF
TRBD1 TRBJ1-4 TRBV11-1 . TGTGCCAGCAGCCAATCGGACAGGGGTGAAAAACTGTTTTTT CASSQSDRGEKLFF
. TRBJ1-5 TRBV29-1 . TGCAGCGTCCGGGGGGCCTGGAATCAGCCCCAGCATTTT CSVRGAWNQPQHF
TRBD2 TRBJ2-1 TRBV5-6 once TGTGCCAGCAGCCAGACGACTAGCGGGGGGTACAATGAGCAGTTCTTC CASSQTTSGGYNEQFF
TRBD1 TRBJ1-2 TRBV29-1 . TGCAGCGTTGAAACAGGGGGAGCTAACTATGGCTACACCTTC CSVETGGANYGYTF
TRBD2 TRBJ2-3 TRBV7-2 . TGTGCCAGCAGCCGGGGGGGCATAAGCACAGATACGCAGTATTTT CASSRGGISTDTQYF
. TRBJ2-7 TRBV2 . TGTGCCAGCAGTGTAGGACGGTACGAGCAGTACTTC CASSVGRYEQYF
. TRBJ1-1 TRBV18 . TGTGCCAGCTCCGAGGGCCAGAACACTGAAGCTTTCTTT CASSEGQNTEAFF
. TRBJ2-7 TRBV5-1 . TGCGCCAGCAGCTTGGAAGGGTTTGGCGAGCAGTACTTC CASSLEGFGEQYF
. TRBJ2-5 TRBV29-1 few TGCAGCGTTCGGAGGGACAATCAAGAGACCCAGTACTTC CSVRRDNQETQYF
. TRBJ1-4 TRBV29-1 . TGCAGCGTTGATCTTCAGGGGACGGGTGAAAAACTGTTTTTT CSVDLQGTGEKLFF
. TRBJ2-7 TRBV29-1 . TGCAGCGTTGTTGGCAGTTCCTACGAGCAGTACTTC CSVVGSSYEQYF
. TRBJ1-2 TRBV2 few TGTGCCAGCAGTGTAGACAGGTGGTACTATGGCTACACCTTC CASSVDRWYYGYTF
. TRBJ1-6 TRBV4-1 . TGCGCCAGCAGCCAAGTGCTGGGTTCACCCCTCCACTTT CASSQVLGSPLHF